The rows below give T cell receptor beta chains drawn from one sample of a study of shared clonotypes between healthy human individuals. Measured with immunoSEQ multiplex PCR; TCRdb has only the in-frame clones, and not every one. Of some 500,000 clones detected, 95% to 96% appear once; the ten largest clones hold 0.05% to 0.08%. Sequencing was carried out using naive CD4+ T cells sorted from blood. The source of these receptors is a woman in her thirties in good health. The CDR3 runs from the conserved cysteine through the conserved F or W. A D gene is named only where the DNA matches it firmly. Clone size is shown for a subset of rows, as once, few, many or a class of expanded clone.

J | D | size | V | CDR3 | DNA
TRBJ1-4 | - | - | TRBV28 | CASSSTQEKLFF | TGTGCCAGCAGCTCCACCCAGGAAAAACTGTTTTTT
TRBJ2-7 | TRBD2 | - | TRBV27 | CASRKSSGRHEQYF | TGTGCCAGCAGAAAGTCTAGCGGGAGGCACGAGCAGTACTTC
TRBJ2-3 | TRBD2 | - | TRBV10-2 | CASSLIAGRTDTQYF | TGCGCCAGCAGTTTGATAGCGGGACGCACAGATACGCAGTATTTT
TRBJ1-2 | - | few | TRBV5-6 | CASTSGNYGYTF | TGTGCCAGCACCTCAGGGAACTATGGCTACACCTTC
TRBJ2-1 | - | - | TRBV11-2 | CASSKVWGGAYNEQFF | TGTGCCAGCAGCAAGGTGTGGGGTGGGGCTTACAATGAGCAGTTCTTC
TRBJ1-1 | TRBD1 | - | TRBV7-2 | CASRPRDSRDRGEAFF | TGTGCCAGCAGACCCCGGGACAGCCGGGACCGGGGTGAAGCTTTCTTT
TRBJ1-1 | TRBD1 | - | TRBV9 | CASSPQGAEAFF | TGTGCCAGCAGCCCACAGGGGGCTGAAGCTTTCTTT
TRBJ1-3 | - | - | TRBV6-5 | CASSYSQGNSGNTIYF | TGTGCCAGCAGTTACTCACAGGGAAACTCTGGAAACACCATATATTTT
TRBJ2-7 | - | - | TRBV7-6 | CASSLATAAYEQYF | TGTGCCAGCAGCTTAGCGACAGCCGCCTACGAGCAGTACTTC
TRBJ2-7 | - | - | TRBV6-5 | CASSPRGHGGQYF | TGTGCCAGCAGTCCCCGGGGCCACGGGGGACAGTACTTC
TRBJ1-3 | - | - | TRBV30 | CAWSVDSGNTIYF | TGTGCCTGGAGTGTAGACTCTGGAAACACCATATATTTT
TRBJ2-7 | TRBD1 | - | TRBV18 | CASSPPSGGPYEQYF | TGTGCCAGCTCACCACCGTCAGGGGGCCCCTACGAGCAGTACTTC
TRBJ2-1 | TRBD2 | - | TRBV11-2 | CASSLTSGSYNEQFF | TGTGCCAGCAGCTTAACTAGCGGCTCCTACAATGAGCAGTTCTTC
TRBJ2-2 | - | - | TRBV29-1 | CSVERNTGELFF | TGCAGCGTTGAGAGAAACACCGGGGAGCTGTTTTTT
TRBJ1-3 | - | - | TRBV4-1 | CASSQGRVWGRGGNTIYF | TGCGCCAGCAGCCAAGGGCGGGTTTGGGGGCGCGGTGGAAACACCATATATTTT
TRBJ2-6 | TRBD1 | - | TRBV28 | CASSPPGQVISGANVLTF | TGTGCCAGCAGTCCTCCGGGACAGGTGATCTCTGGGGCCAACGTCCTGACTTTC
TRBJ2-1 | TRBD2 | - | TRBV28 | CASTSHSGTSPILF | TGTGCCAGCACTTCACACTCAGGGACTAGCCCCATCCTCTTC
TRBJ2-3 | TRBD1 | - | TRBV15 | CATSRMTGDTQYF | TGTGCCACCAGCAGGATGACAGGGGATACGCAGTATTTT
TRBJ2-1 | - | - | TRBV5-6 | CASSLRGPYNEQFF | TGTGCCAGCAGCTTGCGAGGACCGTACAATGAGCAGTTCTTC
TRBJ2-1 | - | - | TRBV5-6 | CASSLTREQFF | TGTGCCAGCAGCCTGACCCGAGAGCAGTTCTTC
TRBJ2-2 | - | once | TRBV18 | CASSPRRNTGELFF | TGTGCCAGCTCCCCGAGGCGGAACACCGGGGAGCTGTTTTTT
TRBJ2-5 | - | - | TRBV7-7 | CASSIGHTRGETQYF | TGTGCCAGCAGCATCGGACACACAAGGGGGGAGACCCAGTACTTC
TRBJ2-7 | TRBD1 | once | TRBV5-1 | CASSLEGTGGYEQYF | TGCGCCAGCAGCTTGGAGGGGACAGGGGGATACGAGCAGTACTTC
TRBJ2-3 | TRBD2 | - | TRBV5-4 | CASSSGTSGRSDTQYF | TGTGCCAGCAGCTCAGGGACTAGCGGGAGGTCAGATACGCAGTATTTT
TRBJ2-4 | - | - | TRBV7-2 | CASSYLAKNIQYF | TGTGCCAGCAGCTATTTAGCCAAAAACATTCAGTACTTC
TRBJ2-2 | TRBD1 | - | TRBV2 | CASSTGTGNTGELFF | TGTGCCAGCAGTACCGGGACAGGGAACACCGGGGAGCTGTTTTTT
TRBJ1-4 | TRBD1 | - | TRBV5-1 | CASSSTGAGEKLFF | TGCGCCAGCAGCTCGACAGGGGCAGGTGAAAAACTGTTTTTT
TRBJ2-1 | TRBD2 | - | TRBV11-2 | CASSPGLAGVNEQFF | TGTGCCAGCAGCCCAGGACTAGCGGGGGTGAATGAGCAGTTCTTC
TRBJ2-1 | - | - | TRBV27 | CASSLSTVNEQFF | TGTGCCAGCAGTTTATCCACAGTCAATGAGCAGTTCTTC
TRBJ2-1 | TRBD2 | - | TRBV11-3 | CASSLGRAAGGYNEQFF | TGTGCCAGCAGCTTAGGCAGGGCCGCGGGAGGATACAATGAGCAGTTCTTC
TRBJ2-3 | - | - | TRBV20-1 | CSASKNTQYF | TGCAGTGCTAGTAAGAATACGCAGTATTTT
TRBJ2-7 | - | - | TRBV2 | CASQTSGFEYEQYF | TGTGCCAGTCAAACGTCAGGGTTTGAGTACGAGCAGTACTTC
TRBJ2-1 | - | - | TRBV7-8 | CASSIEGSSYNEQFF | TGTGCCAGCAGCATAGAGGGCAGTTCCTACAATGAGCAGTTCTTC
TRBJ1-4 | - | - | TRBV6-5 | CASSPQGINEKLFF | TGTGCCAGCAGTCCGCAGGGGATCAATGAAAAACTGTTTTTT
TRBJ2-7 | - | - | TRBV30 | CAQSAGSYEQYF | TGTGCCCAAAGCGCCGGGTCCTACGAGCAGTACTTC
TRBJ2-1 | - | - | TRBV28 | CASSPTDRRHNEQFF | TGTGCCAGCAGTCCCACCGATCGTCGGCACAATGAGCAGTTCTTC
TRBJ2-1 | - | - | TRBV5-1 | CASTWDISSYNEQFF | TGCGCCAGCACCTGGGATATTAGCTCCTACAATGAGCAGTTCTTC
TRBJ2-7 | - | - | TRBV6-1 | CASLGRMAYEQYF | TGTGCCAGCTTAGGCAGGATGGCCTACGAGCAGTACTTC
TRBJ2-1 | TRBD2 | - | TRBV9 | CASSRLGLAGRGFF | TGTGCCAGCAGCCGCTTGGGACTAGCGGGACGAGGGTTCTTC
TRBJ1-1 | - | - | TRBV18 | CASSPTQGSTEAFF | TGTGCCAGCTCACCAACACAGGGAAGCACTGAAGCTTTCTTT
TRBJ2-2 | TRBD2 | once | TRBV7-9 | CAVGLVKDTGELFF | TGTGCCGTAGGACTAGTTAAGGACACCGGGGAGCTGTTTTTT
TRBJ2-5 | - | - | TRBV15 | CATAGGNQETQYF | TGTGCCACCGCCGGCGGGAACCAAGAGACCCAGTACTTC
TRBJ2-3 | - | - | TRBV10-3 | CAIQQGHLSTDTQYF | TGTGCCATACAACAGGGTCACCTAAGCACAGATACGCAGTATTTT
TRBJ2-1 | - | - | TRBV11-2 | CASSSSRGNYNEQFF | TGTGCCAGCAGCTCCTCCCGCGGGAACTACAATGAGCAGTTCTTC
TRBJ1-2 | - | - | TRBV28 | CASSLVAGAGGYTF | TGTGCCAGCAGTTTGGTTGCAGGGGCTGGTGGCTACACCTTC
TRBJ2-7 | - | - | TRBV5-1 | CASSSGAGTLAYEQYF | TGCGCCAGCAGCTCCGGCGCCGGGACACTCGCCTACGAGCAGTACTTC
TRBJ2-7 | TRBD1 | - | TRBV28 | CASGTAYEQYF | TGTGCCAGCGGGACAGCCTACGAGCAGTACTTC
TRBJ1-5 | - | once | TRBV19 | CASSLQGYSNQPQHF | TGTGCCAGTAGTCTACAGGGTTATAGCAATCAGCCCCAGCATTTT